This TCR beta chain originates from a study of blood T cell repertoires in COVID-19. Study in general: The cDNA or gDNA used as material had been derived from T cells, B-cell-depleted T cells, or PBMCs.

The assay was immunoSEQ multiplex PCR, and TCRdb's table has in-frame clones only and misses some. This sample has hundreds of thousands of clones, with more than 70% found just once. Followed longitudinally, the Seattle patients had been enrolled during active infection. J gave up 6 bases and V 6 bases, and 10 bases lay outside the gene matches. The CDR3 is 15 residues long. Looked up from germline, CDR1 is LNHDA and CDR2 is SQIVND (reference sequence). The rearrangement joins TRBV19 to TRBJ1-5, with 8 nucleotides matching TRBD1. This receptor was identified in a woman aged 30 to 39 with COVID-19, enrolled during active disease. Sequences were obtained from peripheral blood. The CDR3 spells CASRKGQAHSQPQHF. In DNA form, the CDR3 reads TGTGCCAGTAGAAAGGGACAGGCCCACAGTCAGCCCCAGCATTTT.